The present TCR beta chain was sequenced within a study of blood T cells in healthy people across ages. Overall study findings and caveats: Unsorted PBMC input precluded a conclusive naive versus antigen-experienced comparison. In the absence of known donor CMV status, changes in expanded clonotypes were possibly confounded.

Per germline, CDR1 KGHSH and CDR2 LQKENI. CDR3 size: 17 residues. The trim removed 3 bases at V and 0 bases at J, leaving 5 bases unmatched. A J-beta primer mix and a sample-barcoded 5' primer were used in a second PCR of about 7 to 12 cycles. TCRdb passed the 5' RACE reads through MiXCR, listing each CDR3 protein once. The sample records 800,000 to 950,000 distinct CDR3 sequences, under 35% being singletons. Samples had at least 7 million PBMCs isolated from them. Note on this clonotype: The antigen remains undetermined.

These records were also assigned to another study, of T cells of mothers and their children. According to that study: Sequencing returned over 9 million TCR beta CDR3 reads per mother and about 2.9 million per child.

This TCR came from a woman aged 40 to 49 in good health. The specimen sequenced was blood. The chain carries TRBV18 and TRBJ2-6, with 7 bases lining up with TRBD1. In nucleotides, the CDR3 is TGTGCCAGCTCACCCGGACAGGTCTTCTCTGGGGCCAACGTCCTGACTTTC. Translating gives CASSPGQVFSGANVLTF.